This T cell receptor (beta chain) was sequenced in a study of cytomegalovirus exposure and HLA in healthy donors. Study-level points and caveats: In all likelihood, a cluster of highly shared sequence variants was a sequencing artifact. Three chains linked to CMV were shown in vitro to be specific for CMV antigens.

Details on this clone: As yet, its antigen is unknown.

Both 60 Vbeta primers and 13 Jbeta primers went into the PCR. TCRdb's copy holds only in-frame clones and misses some; the assay was immunoSEQ multiplex PCR. The sample carries tens of thousands of clones, approximately 71% recorded once. Looked up from germline, CDR1 is SGHVT and CDR2 is SQSDAQ. Trimming took 5 bases from V and 1 from J, leaving 11 bases between them. This CDR3 is 14 amino acids long. This chain links TRBV7-4 with TRBJ1-1, with a possible D match to TRBD1 (5 bases). Source material: PBMCs. The receptor was isolated from a man aged 30 to 39 in good health and CMV-seronegative. The CDR3 loop reads CASSPLDRNTEAFF. CDR3 DNA: TGTGCCAGCAGCCCCCTAGACAGGAACACTGAAGCTTTCTTT.